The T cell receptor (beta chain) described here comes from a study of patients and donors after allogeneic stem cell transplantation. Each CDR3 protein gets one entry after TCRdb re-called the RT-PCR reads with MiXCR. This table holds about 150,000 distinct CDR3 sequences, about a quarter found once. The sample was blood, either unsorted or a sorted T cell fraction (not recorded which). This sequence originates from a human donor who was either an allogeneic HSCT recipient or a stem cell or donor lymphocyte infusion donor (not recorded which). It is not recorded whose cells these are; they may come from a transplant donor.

The DNA of the CDR3 is TGTGCCAGCGGGGCAACCTCTGGGGCCAACGTCCTGACTTTC. Translated, it gives CASGATSGANVLTF. V is TRBV7-2 and J is TRBJ2-6; tentatively, D is TRBD1 (5 bases). The V end was cut by 8 bases, the J end by 0 bases, with 8 bases between. Germline values: CDR1 SGHTA, CDR2 FQGNSA. The CDR3 sequence is 14 residues long.